The 27 T cell receptor beta chains in this list originate from one sample, sequenced in a study of T cells after yellow fever vaccination (dated by TCRdb to between 2018 and 2021). The treatment or condition label corresponds to: live attenuated yellow fever vaccine strain. The library was prepared using 5' RACE. The reads were generated on an Illumina NovaSeq 6000. TCRdb handled the public reads itself, with Q25 trimming in fastp and clone calling in MiXCR, and kept productive beta chains. Under each unique CDR3 protein, matching rows form one entry showing the most common genes and DNA. The sample data list under 500,000 distinct CDR3 sequences, and roughly 20% of these were observed just once. The ten largest make up roughly a sixth of the sample. Material: PBMCs, obtained before the yellow fever booster vaccination. These TCRs come from a man aged 18 to 35 who received the YFV17D yellow fever vaccine.

The chain employs TRBV4-2 and TRBJ2-5; TRBD1 matches at 8 bases. Losses at the gene ends were 4 bases for V and 5 bases for J; bases not matched to a gene: 6. Germline lookup yields CDR1 LGHNA and CDR2 YNFKEQ. The CDR3 runs to 14 residues. The CDR3 nucleotides read TGTGCCAGCAGCCTAACAGGGACAGGTGAGACCCAGTACTTC. This sequence encodes CASSLTGTGETQYF.

This rearrangement joins TRBV11-2 to TRBJ2-7; 8 bases are shared with TRBD2. The CDR3 extends over 13 amino acids. CDR1 and CDR2 (germline): SGHAT, FQNNGV. Trimming at V came to 5 bases and at J to 7 bases, leaving 7 bases not matched to a gene. The CDR3 region has the DNA TGTGCCAGCAGCCGGGAGGGGGTCGGTGAGCAGTACGTC. Its protein product is CASSREGVGEQYV.

In its sample, this clonotype was seen a few times. This chain connects TRBV4-3 to TRBJ2-2; TRBD2 is a possible D gene (6 bases). Looked up from germline, CDR1 is LGHNA and CDR2 is YSLEER. The CDR3 loop spans 18 amino acids. Trimming took 2 bases from V and 4 from J, leaving 20 bases between them. CDR3 DNA: TGCGCCAGCAGCCAATCGGCAATTGGCGGGGAAGGCACCGGGGAGCTGTTTTTT. It is translated as CASSQSAIGGEGTGELFF.

The chain couples TRBV6-5 to TRBJ1-1; tentatively, D is TRBD1 (5 bases). V gave up 2 bases and J gave up 1 base, with 14 bases separating them. There are 16 residues in the CDR3. The germline V gene encodes CDR1 MNHEY and CDR2 SVGAGI. The DNA for the CDR3 is TGTGCCAGCAGTTACCGACGGGGCCGGGGGAACACTGAAGCTTTCTTT. Encoded protein: CASSYRRGRGNTEAFF.

This sequence joins TRBV14 and TRBJ2-6; no clear D. This CDR3 contains 17 residues. Germline assignment: CDR1 SGHDN and CDR2 FVKESK. The ends were cut back, 6 bases at V and 4 bases at J, with 19 bases in the middle. DNA for the CDR3: TGTGCCAGCAGGTTGACTGCAACCGTGAGAGGGGCCAACGTCCTGACTTTC. It encodes CASRLTATVRGANVLTF.

V is TRBV18 and J is TRBJ1-5; D is ambiguous. CDR1 is KGHSH and CDR2 is LQKENI in the germline V gene. The CDR3 extends over 18 amino acids. Trimming took off 3 bases at V and 0 bases at J, with 18 bases between the two ends. CDR3 nucleotide sequence: TGTGCCAGCTCACCTTGTTTTTCGGGCACTCATAGCAATCAGCCCCAGCATTTT. The encoded protein is CASSPCFSGTHSNQPQHF.

V usage is TRBV18 and J usage is TRBJ2-2, with a possible D match to TRBD2 (5 bases). Deletions cut 7 bases from V and 4 bases from J, with 19 bases between. CDR3 length: 16 residues. Germline V CDR1 and CDR2: KGHSH, LQKENI. CDR3 region: CASFKRLSGSTGELFF. Here the CDR3 DNA reads TGTGCCAGCTTTAAGAGGTTGTCTGGGAGCACCGGGGAGCTGTTTTTT.

The gene calls are TRBV5-1 and TRBJ1-1, with 7 bases fitting TRBD1. This CDR3 region has 13 residues. J was trimmed by 9 bases and V by 3 bases; bases with no gene match: 8. From germline, CDR1 is SGHRS and CDR2 YFSETQ. CDR3 DNA: TGCGCCAGCAGCTACCTCGGACAGGCGCAAGCTTTCTTT. Its translation: CASSYLGQAQAFF.

The rearrangement links TRBV29-1 to TRBJ2-3; 7 nucleotides align to TRBD2. V dropped 6 bases and J dropped 10; count of bases not matched to a gene: 4. The germline gives CDR1 SQVTM, CDR2 ANQGSEA. The CDR3 runs 10 residues. The CDR3: CSVGGSAQYF. The CDR3 DNA reads TGCAGCGTGGGGGGGTCCGCGCAGTATTTT.

V usage is TRBV23-1 and J usage is TRBJ2-4; 9 nucleotides agree with TRBD1. TRBV23-1 is identified as an open reading frame with a role that is uncertain. CDR3 size: 18 residues. The V gene end was trimmed by 4 bases and the J gene end by 0 bases; junction bases not matched to a gene: 10. CDR3 amino acids: CASSPNQQGAGAKNIQYF. CDR3 in DNA: TGCGCCAGCAGTCCGAACCAACAGGGGGCAGGAGCCAAAAACATTCAGTACTTC.

This clonotype occurred a few times. This chain uses TRBV20-1 with TRBJ1-2; 10 nucleotides line up with TRBD1. Losses at the gene ends were 4 bases for V and 6 bases for J; bases not matched to a gene: 5. Germline-derived CDR1 and CDR2 are DFQATT and SNEGSKA (reference sequence). CDR3 size: 13 residues. The CDR3 nucleotides are TGCAGTGCTAAGGAGGGGACAGGGGATGGCTACACCTTC. Translation: CSAKEGTGDGYTF.

A few counts support this clonotype. The J gene is TRBJ2-1, the V gene TRBV6-5; 12 bases map to TRBD1. Trimming took 2 bases from V and 12 from J; bases not matched to a gene: 14. The V gene's germline CDR1 is MNHEY and CDR2 SVGAGI. There are 17 residues in the CDR3. CDR3 loop: CASSYRPTGTGGGGQFF. CDR3 nucleotides: TGTGCCAGCAGTTACCGCCCAACCGGGACAGGGGGCGGTGGGCAGTTCTTC.

This clonotype was detected a few times. The chain uses TRBV20-1 and TRBJ2-3, with 9 bases lining up with TRBD2. Germline V gives CDR1 DFQATT, CDR2 SNEGSKA (reference sequence). CDR3 length: 13 residues. The junction had 4 bases not matched to a gene; V was cut back by 8 bases and J by 1 base. This CDR3 reads CSLKRGGTDTQYF. The CDR3 DNA is TGCAGTTTAAAGCGGGGGGGCACAGATACGCAGTATTTT.

This clonotype was recorded a few times. This chain links TRBV7-2 with TRBJ2-5; TRBD1 matches at 11 bases. The CDR3 is 15 amino acids. With V trimmed by 5 bases and J by 5 bases, 7 bases remained unmatched. Germline assignment: CDR1 SGHTA and CDR2 FQGNSA. The CDR3 DNA follows: TGTGCCAGCAGCCCCCGGACAGGGGGCGCCGAGACCCAGTACTTC. The encoded protein is CASSPRTGGAETQYF.

The V call is TRBV7-9, the J call TRBJ2-1, with D unresolved. CDR3 length: 13 residues. Between the trimmed V and J ends, which lost 5 bases and 10 bases, there was a span of 15 bases. Germline CDR1 reads SEHNR; CDR2 reads FQNEAQ (reference sequence). The CDR3, as DNA: TGTGCCAGCAGCCTACACGGTATCGACGAGCAGTTCTTC. Its protein is CASSLHGIDEQFF.

V gene TRBV15 combines with J gene TRBJ1-5; D unresolved. Trimming took off 2 bases at V and 4 bases at J, with 9 bases between the two ends. The CDR3 spans 14 residues. Germline CDR1 LNHNV, CDR2 YYDKDF (reference sequence). CDR3 residues: CATSRRRGNQPQHF. The CDR3 region has the DNA TGTGCCACCAGCAGACGACGGGGAAATCAGCCCCAGCATTTT.

V usage is TRBV4-2 and J usage is TRBJ1-2, with D uncertain. CDR1 is LGHNA, CDR2 YNFKEQ, per germline. Trimming stripped 6 bases from V and 0 bases from J, with 17 bases between. The CDR3 is made up of 16 amino acids. This CDR3 reads CASSRNPWKANYGYTF. Written as DNA, the CDR3 is TGTGCCAGCAGTCGAAACCCTTGGAAGGCTAACTATGGCTACACCTTC.

This clonotype was seen a few times. The rearrangement joins TRBV15 to TRBJ1-6; the D gene is possibly TRBD1 (5 bases). Germline V CDR1 and CDR2: LNHNV, YYDKDF (reference sequence). V dropped 5 bases and J dropped 9 bases, with 17 bases sitting between them. This CDR3 is 15 amino acids long. The CDR3 reads CATSWGRGPFSPLHF. Written as DNA, the CDR3 is TGTGCCACCAGCTGGGGGAGAGGGCCTTTTTCACCCCTCCACTTT.

The chain links TRBV12-3 or TRBV12-4 to TRBJ1-4; maybe TRBD1 (5 bases). CDR3 length equals 13 residues. V was clipped by 7 bases and J by 5 bases, with 11 bases between them. DNA of the CDR3: TGTGCCAGCAACGCGGGGGAAAATGAAAAACTGTTTTTT. It encodes CASNAGENEKLFF.

This clonotype was detected only a few times. The rearrangement uses TRBV6-2 or TRBV6-3 and TRBJ1-6, with D possibly matching TRBD1 (6 bases). The CDR3 runs 14 residues. Trimming pared 5 bases from V and 10 bases from J, leaving 15 bases between. Germline CDR1 MNHEY, CDR2 SVGEGT. The CDR3, as DNA: TGTGCCAGCAGTAACTACAGGGACTACTCACCCCTCCACTTT. Translation: CASSNYRDYSPLHF.

This clonotype was observed a handful of times. The chain links TRBV4-1 to TRBJ2-1; TRBD1 is a possible D gene (7 bases). The CDR3 sequence is 15 residues long. Germline V CDR1 and CDR2: MGHRA, YSYEKL. The ends were cut back, 1 base at V and 4 bases at J, with 11 bases in the middle. The CDR3 protein is CASSQVQGGYNEQFF. In DNA form, the CDR3 reads TGCGCCAGCAGCCAAGTCCAGGGGGGTTACAATGAGCAGTTCTTC.

This clonotype appeared a few times. This rearrangement joins TRBV15 to TRBJ2-3, with D maybe TRBD2 (5 bases). The V and J ends lost 5 bases and 5 bases respectively, with 17 bases between them. Germline lookup yields CDR1 LNHNV and CDR2 YYDKDF (reference sequence). This CDR3 region has 15 residues. In nucleotides, the CDR3 is TGTGCCACCAGCGCCCAATTCCTCGGAGGAGATACGCAGTATTTT. This translates into CATSAQFLGGDTQYF.

This clonotype was counted between two and nine times. This chain connects TRBV7-6 to TRBJ2-2; 11 bases are a match to TRBD1. With V trimmed by 3 bases and J by 4 bases, 4 bases remained unmatched. This CDR3 comprises 16 residues. Germline V gene data show CDR1 as SGHVS and CDR2 as FNYEAQ. The CDR3 nucleotides are TGTGCCAGCAGCTTCGGAGGGACAGGGGGCACCGGGGAGCTGTTTTTT. Protein product: CASSFGGTGGTGELFF.

The table lists this clonotype with many counts. V gene TRBV7-9 combines with J gene TRBJ2-3; TRBD1 might be the D (6 bases). V was shortened by 5 bases and J by 0 bases, with 18 bases between the two germline ends. CDR3 length equals 17 residues. Germline CDR1 and CDR2: SEHNR and FQNEAQ (reference sequence). The CDR3 bases are TGTGCCAGCAGCGCCTCCTCCGGGACAACTAGCACAGATACGCAGTATTTT. This translates into CASSASSGTTSTDTQYF.

This clonotype has a handful of counts. Lacking the conserved final phenylalanine or tryptophan, this CDR3 likely reflects a read error. The DNA is omitted, as the CDR3 cannot be located on it reliably, and the CDR3 follows TCRdb's listing. The chain couples TRBV20-1 to TRBJ2-5; the DNA was not compared with TRBD2, the D call given in the table. The CDR3 totals 13 residues, both ends included. CDR1 and CDR2 from the germline V gene are DFQATT and SNEGSKA (reference sequence). Here the CDR3 reads CSARRLAGGLVLV.

This clonotype was counted between two and nine times. CDR3 nucleotide sequence: TGTGCCAGCACCCGGACAGGGGTTTCCGAGCAGTACGTC. The encoded protein is CASTRTGVSEQYV. The chain has TRBV12-3 or TRBV12-4 and TRBJ2-7; 9 bases are a match to TRBD1. Trimming cost V 7 bases and J 6 bases; bases outside gene matches: 7. CDR3 length equals 13 residues.

This clonotype was detected many times. This rearrangement joins TRBV3-2 to TRBJ1-1; whether TRBD1, the table's D call, matches the DNA was not checked. TRBV3-2 is deemed a pseudogene. The CDR3 is made up of 8 amino acids. The CDR3 bases are TGTGCCAGCAAGGGGGCTTTCTTT. Translating it yields CASKGAFF.